This TCR beta chain was sequenced in a study of CD8 T cells in ankylosing spondylitis. Findings and limits, study-wide: Earlier reports found some motif variants in synovial fluid and blood in reactive arthritis. Disease-linked clones bore a CD8+ phenotype and were relatively rare in peripheral blood. Apparently characteristic of ankylosing spondylitis blood was a TCR beta motif (eight highly homologous variants). In ankylosing spondylitis patients, matched synovial fluid reportedly showed significant enrichment of disease-linked clones.

The CDR3 covers 13 residues. CDR1 is SGHRS, CDR2 YFSETQ, per germline. V gave up 3 bases and J gave up 2 bases, with 8 bases separating them. A note on this clonotype: Its matching antigen is unknown. This clone may be a read error of a much larger clone one base away.

The TCR beta libraries were generated through quantitative 5'-RACE incorporating molecular barcodes. TCRdb passed the 5' RACE reads through MiXCR, listing each CDR3 protein once. The sample contains about 750,000 distinct CDR3 sequences, 15% to 20% of which appear only once. J is TRBJ2-5 and V is TRBV5-1, with no clear D. The clonotype comes from a male donor with ankylosing spondylitis. The sequenced sample consisted of blood, either unsorted or a sorted T cell fraction (not recorded which). The CDR3, as DNA: TGCGCCAGCAGCTCGGCCCATCAAGAGACCCAGTACTTC. Translated, it gives CASSSAHQETQYF.